This T cell receptor beta chain came from a study of human T cells and chemical hapten exposure. This CDR3 has 14 residues. The germline gives CDR1 SGHAT, CDR2 FQNNGV. Trimming removed 0 bases at V and 9 bases at J, with 12 bases between. Findings of the study overall: Controls formed significantly fewer large CDR3 similarity clusters than expanded TCRs did. With patch test score, the counts of PT1 expanded TCRs showed a positive correlation.

This sample's time point: patch test 1, 2 weeks after DPC sensitization. Sample treatment: therapeutic diphenylcyclopropenone sensitization with weekly scalp DPC. The template was total RNA from unfractionated whole blood. This clonotype occurred many times. What it binds is not known. Each CDR3 protein is one row after TCRdb ran MiXCR on the RACE reads. The table includes about 49,000 distinct CDR3 sequences, around a tenth detected once. The source was whole blood, collected in connection with sensitization to the hapten diphenylcyclopropenone (DPC). The genes are TRBV11-2 and TRBJ2-1; no clear D. This clonotype was sampled from a woman between 45 and 60 years old with alopecia areata. Some clones in this sample may be carry-over from other donors' samples. CDR3 amino acids: CASSLDPRVTEQFF. The CDR3 region has the DNA TGTGCCAGCAGCTTAGACCCCCGGGTTACTGAGCAGTTCTTC.